Only one count was recorded for the clone carrying this T cell receptor beta chain. The sample comes from a study of blood T cell repertoires in COVID-19. Study context: Collection of acute and convalescent COVID-19 samples took place in the United States, Italy and Spain.

Generated by immunoSEQ multiplex PCR, the TCRdb table keeps only in-frame clones and is missing some. The sample lists some 130,000 clones; approximately 86% were seen once. Germline CDR1 and CDR2: MNHEY and SMNVEV (reference sequence). The CDR3 runs to 14 residues. The V and J ends lost 2 bases and 0 bases respectively, with 8 bases between them. The chain is built from TRBV27 and TRBJ2-7, with D unclear. Sequenced input: PBMCs or T cells enriched from blood (not recorded which). The TCR was taken from a woman in her 50s who had recovered from COVID-19. CDR3 in DNA: TGTGCCAGCAGTTTAGGTTACAGCTCCTACGAGCAGTACTTC. Amino acids: CASSLGYSSYEQYF.